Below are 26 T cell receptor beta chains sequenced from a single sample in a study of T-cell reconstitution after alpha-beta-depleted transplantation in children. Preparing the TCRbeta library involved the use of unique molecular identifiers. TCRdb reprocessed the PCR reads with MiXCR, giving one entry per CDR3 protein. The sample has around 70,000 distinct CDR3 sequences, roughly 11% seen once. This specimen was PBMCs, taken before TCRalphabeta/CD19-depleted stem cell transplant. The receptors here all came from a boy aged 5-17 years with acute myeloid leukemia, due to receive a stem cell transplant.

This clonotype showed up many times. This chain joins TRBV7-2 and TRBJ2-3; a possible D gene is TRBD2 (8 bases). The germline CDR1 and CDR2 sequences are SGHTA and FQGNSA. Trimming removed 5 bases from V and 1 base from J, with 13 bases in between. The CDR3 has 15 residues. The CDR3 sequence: CASSQGGLGTDTQYF. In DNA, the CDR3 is TGTGCCAGCAGCCAGGGGGGACTAGGCACAGATACGCAGTATTTT.

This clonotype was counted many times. The CDR3 region is CSARKGATWPDTQYF. DNA of the CDR3: TGCAGTGCTAGAAAGGGGGCAACTTGGCCAGATACGCAGTATTTT. J is TRBJ2-3 and V is TRBV20-1; 7 nucleotides match TRBD1. The CDR3 spans 15 residues. V trimming: 2 bases; J trimming: 4 bases; junction bases outside the gene matches: 9. Per germline, CDR1 DFQATT and CDR2 SNEGSKA (reference sequence).

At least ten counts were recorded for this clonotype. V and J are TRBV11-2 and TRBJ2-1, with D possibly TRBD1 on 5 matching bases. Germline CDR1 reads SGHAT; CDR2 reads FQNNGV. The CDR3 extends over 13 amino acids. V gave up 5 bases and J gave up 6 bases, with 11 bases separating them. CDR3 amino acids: CASSIQGSNEQFF. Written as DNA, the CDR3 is TGTGCCAGCAGCATCCAGGGTAGCAATGAGCAGTTCTTC.

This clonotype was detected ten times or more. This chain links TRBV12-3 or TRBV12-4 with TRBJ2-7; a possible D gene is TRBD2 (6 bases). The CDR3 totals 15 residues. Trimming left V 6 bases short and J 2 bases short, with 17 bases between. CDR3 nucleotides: TGTGCCAGCAGGCAGACTAGTTCGGGCACCTACGAGCAGTACTTC. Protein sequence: CASRQTSSGTYEQYF.

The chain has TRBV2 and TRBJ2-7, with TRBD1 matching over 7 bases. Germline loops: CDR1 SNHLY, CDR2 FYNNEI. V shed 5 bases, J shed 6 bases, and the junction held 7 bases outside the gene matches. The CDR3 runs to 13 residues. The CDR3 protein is CASSQTGSTEQYV. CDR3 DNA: TGTGCCAGCAGTCAGACAGGGTCCACCGAGCAGTACGTC.

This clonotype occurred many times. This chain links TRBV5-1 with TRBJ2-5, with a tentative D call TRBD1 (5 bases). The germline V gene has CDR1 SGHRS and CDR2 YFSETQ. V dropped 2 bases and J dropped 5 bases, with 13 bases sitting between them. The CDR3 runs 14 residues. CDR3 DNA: TGCGCCAGCAGCTTTCCGGACATTGGGGAGACCCAGTACTTC. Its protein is CASSFPDIGETQYF.

The CDR3 coding sequence is TGTGCCAGCAGCTCCGGACTAGCGGGAGGGTGGACAGATACGCAGTATTTT. Amino acids: CASSSGLAGGWTDTQYF. The chain uses TRBV7-2 and TRBJ2-3; 15 nucleotides line up with TRBD2. CDR3 length: 17 residues. Germline V gene lookup returns CDR1 SGHTA and CDR2 FQGNSA. Unmatched junction bases numbered 5, after V lost 4 bases and J lost 3 bases.

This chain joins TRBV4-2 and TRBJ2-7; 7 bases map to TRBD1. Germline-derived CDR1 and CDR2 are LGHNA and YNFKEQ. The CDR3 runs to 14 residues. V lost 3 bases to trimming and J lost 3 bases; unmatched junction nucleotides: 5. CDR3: CASSQPGQFYEQYF. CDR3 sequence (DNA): TGTGCCAGCAGCCAGCCGGGACAGTTCTACGAGCAGTACTTC.

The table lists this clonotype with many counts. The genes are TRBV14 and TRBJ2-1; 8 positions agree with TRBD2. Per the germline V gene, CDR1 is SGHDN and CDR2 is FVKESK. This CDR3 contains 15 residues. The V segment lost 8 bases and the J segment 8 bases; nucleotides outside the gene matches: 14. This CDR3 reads CASSRGGRAVYEQFF. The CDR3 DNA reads TGTGCCAGCTCCCGGGGGGGGAGGGCCGTCTATGAGCAGTTCTTC.

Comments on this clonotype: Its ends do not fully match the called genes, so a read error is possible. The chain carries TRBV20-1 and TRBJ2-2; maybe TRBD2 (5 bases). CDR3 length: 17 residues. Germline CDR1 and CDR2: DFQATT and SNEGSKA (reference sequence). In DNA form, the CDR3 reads TGCAGTGCTAGAGATGCCAGGTCACCCCGTTACGCCGGGAAGCTGTATTTT. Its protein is CSARDARSPRYAGKLYF.

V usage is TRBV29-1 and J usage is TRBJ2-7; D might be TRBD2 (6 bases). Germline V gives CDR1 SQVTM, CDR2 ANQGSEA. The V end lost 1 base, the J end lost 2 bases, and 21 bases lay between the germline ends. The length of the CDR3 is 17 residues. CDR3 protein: CSVEGPLMRSGTYEQYF. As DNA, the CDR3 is TGCAGCGTTGAAGGTCCGTTAATGCGTAGCGGAACCTACGAGCAGTACTTC.

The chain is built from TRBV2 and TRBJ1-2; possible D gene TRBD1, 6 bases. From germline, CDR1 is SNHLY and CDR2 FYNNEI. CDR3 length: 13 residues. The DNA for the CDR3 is TGTGCAGGACCGGGACAAACAAACTATGGCTACACCTTC. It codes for CAGPGQTNYGYTF.

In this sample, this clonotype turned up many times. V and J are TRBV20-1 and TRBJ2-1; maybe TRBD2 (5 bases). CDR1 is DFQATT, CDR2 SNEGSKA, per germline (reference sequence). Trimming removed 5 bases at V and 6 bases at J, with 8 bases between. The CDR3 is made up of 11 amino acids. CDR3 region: CSADYRNEQFF. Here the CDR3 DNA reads TGCAGTGCTGACTACCGCAATGAGCAGTTCTTC.

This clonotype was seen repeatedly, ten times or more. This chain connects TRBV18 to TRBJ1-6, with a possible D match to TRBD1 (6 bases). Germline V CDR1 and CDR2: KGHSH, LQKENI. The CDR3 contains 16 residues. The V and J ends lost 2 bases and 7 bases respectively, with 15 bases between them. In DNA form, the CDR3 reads TGTGCCAGCTCACCAACCGCGGGACAAATCAATTCACCCCTCCACTTT. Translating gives CASSPTAGQINSPLHF.

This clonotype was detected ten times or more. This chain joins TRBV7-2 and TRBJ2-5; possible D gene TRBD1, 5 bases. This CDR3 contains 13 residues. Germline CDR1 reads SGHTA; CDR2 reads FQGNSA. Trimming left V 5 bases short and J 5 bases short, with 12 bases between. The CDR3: CASSVTVRETQYF. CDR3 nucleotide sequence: TGTGCCAGCAGCGTGACAGTTCGGGAGACCCAGTACTTC. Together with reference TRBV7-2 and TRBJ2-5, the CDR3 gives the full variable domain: GAGVSQSPSNKVTEKGKDVELRCDPISGHTALYWYRQSLGQGLEFLIYFQGNSAPDKSGLPSDRFSAERTGGSVSTLTIQRTQQEDSAVYLCASSVTVRETQYFGPGTRLLVL.

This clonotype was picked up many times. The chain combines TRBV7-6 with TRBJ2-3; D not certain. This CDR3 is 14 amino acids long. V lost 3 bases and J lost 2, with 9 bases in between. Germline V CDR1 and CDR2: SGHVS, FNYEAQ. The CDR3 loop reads CASSLSLPTDTQYF. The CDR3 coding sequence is TGTGCCAGCAGCTTGTCACTCCCCACAGATACGCAGTATTTT.

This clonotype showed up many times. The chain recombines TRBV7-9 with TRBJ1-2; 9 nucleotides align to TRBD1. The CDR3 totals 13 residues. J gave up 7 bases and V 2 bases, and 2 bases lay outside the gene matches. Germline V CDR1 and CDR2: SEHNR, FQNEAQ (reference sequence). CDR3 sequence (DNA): TGTGCCAGCAGCTTAACAGGGGGCGTTGGCTACACCTTC. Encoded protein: CASSLTGGVGYTF.

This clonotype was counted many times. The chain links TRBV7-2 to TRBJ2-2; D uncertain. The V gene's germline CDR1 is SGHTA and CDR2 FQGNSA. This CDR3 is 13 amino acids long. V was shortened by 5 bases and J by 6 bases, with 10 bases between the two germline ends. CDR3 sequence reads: CASSPLIAGELFF. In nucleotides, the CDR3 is TGTGCCAGCAGCCCTTTGATAGCCGGGGAGCTGTTTTTT.

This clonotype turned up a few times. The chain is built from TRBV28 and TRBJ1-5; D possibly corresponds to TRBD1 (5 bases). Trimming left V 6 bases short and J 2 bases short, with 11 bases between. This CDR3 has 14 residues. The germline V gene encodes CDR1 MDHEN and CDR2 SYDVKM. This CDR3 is CASRESGGNQPQHF. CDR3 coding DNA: TGTGCCAGCAGGGAGTCGGGGGGCAATCAGCCCCAGCATTTT.

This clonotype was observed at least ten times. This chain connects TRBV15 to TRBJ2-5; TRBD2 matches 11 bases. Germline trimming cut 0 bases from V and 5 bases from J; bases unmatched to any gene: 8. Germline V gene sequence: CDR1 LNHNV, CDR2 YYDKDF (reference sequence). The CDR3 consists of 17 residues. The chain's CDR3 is CATSRDPPSSGGETQYF. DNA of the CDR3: TGTGCCACCAGCAGAGATCCCCCGTCTAGCGGGGGGGAGACCCAGTACTTC.

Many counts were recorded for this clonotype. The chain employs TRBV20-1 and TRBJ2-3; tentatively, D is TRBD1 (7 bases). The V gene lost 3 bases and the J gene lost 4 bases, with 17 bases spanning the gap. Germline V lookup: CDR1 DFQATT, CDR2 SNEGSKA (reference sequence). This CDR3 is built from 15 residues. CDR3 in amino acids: CSARGWGGQADTQYF. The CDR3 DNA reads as TGCAGTGCTAGGGGGTGGGGAGGACAGGCAGATACGCAGTATTTT.

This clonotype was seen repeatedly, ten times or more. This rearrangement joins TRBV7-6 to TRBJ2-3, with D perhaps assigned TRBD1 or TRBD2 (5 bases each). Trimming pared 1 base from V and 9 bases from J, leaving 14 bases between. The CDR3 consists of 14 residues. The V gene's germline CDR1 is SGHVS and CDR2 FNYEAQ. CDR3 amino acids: CASSLGEGTLTQYF. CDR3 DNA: TGTGCCAGCAGCTTAGGAGAGGGGACGCTGACGCAGTATTTT.

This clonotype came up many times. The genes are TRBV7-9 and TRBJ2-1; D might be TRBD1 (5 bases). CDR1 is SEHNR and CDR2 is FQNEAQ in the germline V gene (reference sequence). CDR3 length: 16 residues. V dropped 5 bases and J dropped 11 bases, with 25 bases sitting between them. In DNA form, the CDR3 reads TGTGCCAGCAGCCCGCACAGGCAGGCTAGTCCGTTAAAGCAGTTCTTC. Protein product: CASSPHRQASPLKQFF.

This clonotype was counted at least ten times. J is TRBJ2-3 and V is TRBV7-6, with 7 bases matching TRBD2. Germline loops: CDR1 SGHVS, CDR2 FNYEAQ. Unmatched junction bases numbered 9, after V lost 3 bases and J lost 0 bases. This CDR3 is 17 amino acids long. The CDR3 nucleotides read TGTGCCAGCAGCTTGGAAAAACTAGCGCTTAGCACAGATACGCAGTATTTT. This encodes CASSLEKLALSTDTQYF. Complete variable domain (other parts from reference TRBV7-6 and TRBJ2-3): GAGVSQSPRYKVTKRGQDVALRCDPISGHVSLYWYRQALGQGPEFLTYFNYEAQQDKSGLPNDRFSAERPEGSISTLTIQRTEQRDSAMYRCASSLEKLALSTDTQYFGPGTRLTVL.

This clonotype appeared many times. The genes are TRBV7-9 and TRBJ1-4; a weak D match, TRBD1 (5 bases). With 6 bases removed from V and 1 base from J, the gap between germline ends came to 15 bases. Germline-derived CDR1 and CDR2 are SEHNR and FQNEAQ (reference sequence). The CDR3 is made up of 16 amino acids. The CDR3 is CASRYSGGETNEKLFF. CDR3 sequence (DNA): TGTGCCAGCAGATACTCGGGGGGAGAAACTAATGAAAAACTGTTTTTT.

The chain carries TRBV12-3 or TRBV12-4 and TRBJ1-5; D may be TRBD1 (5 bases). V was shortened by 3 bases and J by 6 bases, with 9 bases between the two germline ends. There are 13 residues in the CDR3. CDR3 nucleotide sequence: TGTGCCAGCAGTTTTGAAGGGACTCAGCCCCAGCATTTT. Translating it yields CASSFEGTQPQHF.